This T cell receptor beta chain appears in the sequencing data of a study of metastatic and nonmetastatic thyroid tumors. Across the whole study: Samples came from malignant and benign thyroid patients, and repertoires were compared across blood and tumor or nodule tissue. Study-wide results and caveats: Versus benign nodules, malignant thyroid tumors reportedly had significantly higher TCR beta diversity, in blood and tumor.

Per the study methods: A classifier of distant metastasis in papillary thyroid cancer was built from CDR3 differences (across clinicopathological groups). TCRdb re-clonotyped the PCR reads through MiXCR. TCRdb's processing, not the authors' own work, is the source of the V and J calls. The sample contains more than 20,000 clones, less than 20% of which appear only once. In regard to this clone: What it binds is not known.

Thyroid surgery took place with no prior treatment in any patient. This clonotype was sampled from a male donor with papillary thyroid cancer or a benign thyroid nodule (not recorded which). Some clones in this sample may be carry-over from other donors' samples. Sequencing was carried out using adjacent normal tissue.

The CDR3 DNA reads as TGCGCCAGCAGCTACGGGGTGGCCGGTGAGCAGTTCTTC. It codes for CASSYGVAGEQFF. This chain connects TRBV5-1 to TRBJ2-1; tentative D call: TRBD2 (5 bases). The CDR3 is 13 amino acids. Between the trimmed V and J ends, which lost 3 bases and 9 bases, there was a span of 13 bases. Per germline, CDR1 SGHRS and CDR2 YFSETQ.